One sample yielded the 6 T cell receptor beta chains listed below, sequenced in a study of blood T cell repertoires in COVID-19 (dated by TCRdb to 2020 to 2021). Library prep was done by the immunoSEQ multiplex PCR assay. TCRdb took this table from immuneACCESS and kept in-frame rearrangements with V and J called. Such tables lack part of the clones; where checked against another copy, unresolved V genes explain under half of the gap, and the rest is unexplained. Counted in this sample were 150,000 to 200,000 clones; around four fifths of them appeared once. Around 5.2% of the sample is held by the ten biggest clonotypes. What was sequenced was peripheral blood. The receptor source for this set is a woman under 40 with acute or convalescent COVID-19.

This clone was seen a handful of times. The chain links TRBV2 to TRBJ1-5, with 8 positions matching TRBD1. Germline-derived CDR1 and CDR2 are SNHLY and FYNNEI. The J segment lost 5 bases and the V segment lost 6 bases, leaving 9 bases of the junction unmatched. This CDR3 contains 15 residues. This CDR3 is CASSSDGTGYQPQHF. The CDR3 DNA reads TGTGCCAGCAGCTCCGACGGGACAGGTTATCAGCCCCAGCATTTT.

A remark on this clone: At one end the junction does not follow the germline gene, possibly because of a read error. This chain joins TRBV7-2 and TRBJ1-2, with a possible D match to TRBD1 (6 bases). The CDR3 is 12 residues long. Per the germline V gene, CDR1 is SGHTA and CDR2 is FQGNSA. The CDR3 spells CASSFTGSGVDF. CDR3 nucleotides: TGTGCCAGCAGCTTTACTGGCTCAGGGGTCGACTTC.

The chain is built from TRBV4-2 and TRBJ2-7; D is undetermined. The CDR3 contains 13 residues. The germline V and J ends were trimmed by 1 base and 0 bases, with 4 bases remaining between them. Looked up from germline, CDR1 is LGHNA and CDR2 is YNFKEQ. Here the CDR3 reads CASSQVVSYEQYF. CDR3 bases: TGTGCCAGCAGCCAAGTCGTCTCCTACGAGCAGTACTTC.

The chain joins TRBV3-1 (or the pseudogene TRBV3-2) to TRBJ1-3; no definite D call. CDR3 length: 15 residues. V was pared by 4 bases and J by 0 bases, with 10 bases between. In germline, CDR1 is LGHDT, CDR2 YNNKEL (reference sequence). CDR3 DNA sequence: TGTGCCAGCAGCCCGTCCCGGAGCTCTGGAAACACCATATATTTT. The encoded protein is CASSPSRSSGNTIYF.

This chain connects TRBV28 to TRBJ1-1; TRBD1 matches at 9 bases. The CDR3 loop spans 17 amino acids. Germline trimming cut 5 bases from V and 5 bases from J; bases unmatched to any gene: 15. CDR1 is MDHEN and CDR2 is SYDVKM in the germline V gene. CDR3 DNA: TGTGCCAGCAGTCTGGGGACAGGGAGCCCTCGGGGGACTGAAGCTTTCTTT. This gives the protein CASSLGTGSPRGTEAFF.

This chain joins TRBV2 and TRBJ1-5, with 10 bases lining up with TRBD1. Germline-derived CDR1 and CDR2 are SNHLY and FYNNEI. This CDR3 is 15 amino acids long. The ends lost 5 bases at V and 6 bases at J; junction bases unmatched: 7. DNA of the CDR3: TGTGCCAGCAGTCAGTTGACAGGGGGCACTCAGCCCCAGCATTTT. Translated: CASSQLTGGTQPQHF. Combining the CDR3 with reference TRBV2 and TRBJ1-5 gives the whole variable domain EPEVTQTPSHQVTQMGQEVILRCVPISNHLYFYWYRQILGQKVEFLVSFYNNEISEKSEIFDDQFSVERPDGSNFTLKIRSTKLEDSAMYFCASSQLTGGTQPQHFGDGTRLSIL.